This TCR beta chain was retrieved from a study of PD-1 blockade in classical Hodgkin lymphoma. The study's findings and limits: Reports indicated that newly diagnosed patients had lower baseline TCR diversity than healthy donors did. TCR diversity in CD4+, not CD8+, cells rose significantly by C4D1. Initiation of nivolumab under 1 year after ASCT led to exclusion of patients.

Regarding this clone: Its matching antigen is unknown.

The germline V gene has CDR1 SGHRS and CDR2 YFSETQ. Trimming cost V 0 bases and J 4 bases; bases outside gene matches: 2. The CDR3 consists of 14 residues. Every patient relapsed after autologous stem cell transplantation, and brentuximab vedotin exposure varied. Profiling relied on immunoSEQ multiplex PCR, and the TCRdb table lists in-frame clones only, not all of them. The sample has 40,000 to 65,000 clones; roughly 80% are singletons. The input for sequencing was peripheral blood mononuclear cells (PBMCs), taken at baseline. V usage is TRBV5-1 and J usage is TRBJ2-5, with 8 bases that match TRBD2. The sequence was collected from a human donor with classical Hodgkin lymphoma. As DNA, the CDR3 is TGCGCCAGCAGCTTGGGCGGGAGGAGAGAGACCCAGTACTTC. Protein product: CASSLGGRRETQYF.